The 23 T cell receptor beta chains below all came from one sample that was sequenced in a study of blood T cell repertoires in COVID-19. Method: immunoSEQ multiplex PCR; TCRdb's copy keeps in-frame clones and lacks some. This sample yields tens of thousands of clones, of which 65% to 90% are seen a single time; 1.4% belongs to the top ten. The sequenced material came from peripheral blood. The receptors come from a woman between 55 and 75 years old with acute or convalescent COVID-19.

The chain joins TRBV6-1 to TRBJ2-3, with TRBD2 matching 16 bases. With 4 bases clipped from V and 4 bases from J, the junction kept 11 bases outside the gene matches. Germline assignment: CDR1 MNHNS and CDR2 SASEGT. The CDR3 extends over 19 amino acids. In DNA, the CDR3 is TGTGCCAGCAGTGGCCCCAGGAAGGGACTAGCGGGAGGGGCAGATACGCAGTATTTT. This sequence encodes CASSGPRKGLAGGADTQYF.

This chain links TRBV18 with TRBJ1-4; 7 bases line up with TRBD1. Germline lookup yields CDR1 KGHSH and CDR2 LQKENI. After removal of 3 bases from V and 8 bases from J, the junction contained 6 bases not matched to a gene. The CDR3 consists of 14 residues. The CDR3 DNA reads as TGTGCCAGCTCACCGACAGGGTTCGGGGAAAAACTGTTTTTT. It is translated as CASSPTGFGEKLFF.

The chain is built from TRBV7-6 and TRBJ2-1, with 8 bases fitting TRBD2. Per the germline V gene, CDR1 is SGHVS and CDR2 is FNYEAQ. The CDR3 contains 14 residues. J was trimmed by 6 bases and V by 2 bases; bases with no gene match: 3. Here the CDR3 DNA reads TGTGCCAGCAGCTTAAGCGGGAGTGGCAATGAGCAGTTCTTC. This encodes CASSLSGSGNEQFF. The full variable domain, in which reference TRBV7-6 and TRBJ2-1 provide the parts outside the CDR3, is GAGVSQSPRYKVTKRGQDVALRCDPISGHVSLYWYRQALGQGPEFLTYFNYEAQQDKSGLPNDRFSAERPEGSISTLTIQRTEQRDSAMYRCASSLSGSGNEQFFGPGTRLTVL.

This CDR3 reads CASSSRGSTNEKLFF. CDR3 sequence (DNA): TGTGCCAGCAGCTCCCGAGGGTCAACTAATGAAAAACTGTTTTTT. The chain carries TRBV9 and TRBJ1-4; D is uncertain. This CDR3 spans 15 amino acids. The V gene's germline CDR1 is SGDLS and CDR2 YYNGEE. V was shortened by 4 bases and J by 0 bases, with 10 bases between the two germline ends.

J is TRBJ1-2 and V is TRBV29-1, with TRBD1 matching 9 bases. Germline-derived CDR1 and CDR2 are SQVTM and ANQGSEA. V was clipped by 6 bases and J by 1 base; unmatched bases: 3. The CDR3 runs to 13 residues. The CDR3 nucleotides are TGCAGCGTGGGGACAGGGATTAACTATGGCTACACCTTC. Encoded protein: CSVGTGINYGYTF. The full variable domain, in which reference TRBV29-1 and TRBJ1-2 provide the parts outside the CDR3, is SAVISQKPSRDICQRGTSLTIQCQVDSQVTMMFWYRQQPGQSLTLIATANQGSEATYESGFVIDKFPISRPNLTFSTLTVSNMSPEDSSIYLCSVGTGINYGYTFGSGTRLTVV.

CDR3 sequence reads: CATRSTGTGAAFF. CDR3 sequence (DNA): TGTGCCACCAGAAGTACCGGGACAGGGGCGGCTTTCTTT. This sequence joins TRBV24-1 and TRBJ1-1; 10 nucleotides match TRBD1. The J segment lost 11 bases and the V segment lost 7 bases, leaving 9 bases of the junction unmatched. The germline gives CDR1 KGHDR, CDR2 SFDVKD. The CDR3 runs 13 residues.

This chain uses TRBV19 with TRBJ1-5; the D gene is possibly TRBD1 (6 bases). CDR1 and CDR2 from the germline V gene are LNHDA and SQIVND (reference sequence). V was clipped by 4 bases and J by 9 bases, with 16 bases between them. The CDR3 loop spans 14 amino acids. CDR3 coding DNA: TGTGCCAGTAGTAAAGGGGGGGACCGGCGGCCCCAGCATTTT. This encodes CASSKGGDRRPQHF.

This clone was counted a few times. This chain connects TRBV7-6 to TRBJ1-6; D is unclear. The CDR3 is made up of 17 amino acids. From germline, CDR1 is SGHVS and CDR2 FNYEAQ. V was trimmed by 1 base and J by 7 bases, leaving 17 bases between them. In DNA form, the CDR3 reads TGTGCCAGCAGCTTAGTCCCCGGCCGGGAGGACAATTCACCCCTCCACTTT. Encoded protein: CASSLVPGREDNSPLHF.

The chain couples TRBV20-1 to TRBJ1-5; 7 bases map to TRBD1. V was clipped by 3 bases and J by 2 bases; unmatched bases: 10. The CDR3 runs 16 residues. Germline CDR1 DFQATT, CDR2 SNEGSKA (reference sequence). The DNA of the CDR3 is TGCAGTGCTAGTTTCGATACAGGGGAAGGCAATCAGCCCCAGCATTTT. It is translated as CSASFDTGEGNQPQHF.

The chain uses TRBV7-8 and TRBJ1-5, with no clear D. The CDR3 has 14 residues. The V gene lost 6 bases and the J gene lost 7 bases, with 16 bases spanning the gap. CDR1 SGHVS and CDR2 FQNEAQ come from the germline V gene. CDR3 sequence reads: CASSNRRTVQPQHF. CDR3 DNA: TGTGCCAGCAGTAATAGGAGAACGGTCCAGCCCCAGCATTTT.

J is TRBJ1-5 and V is TRBV29-1; a weak D match, TRBD1 (6 bases). From germline, CDR1 is SQVTM and CDR2 ANQGSEA. This CDR3 has 13 residues. V lost 2 bases and J lost 3, with 8 bases in between. In DNA form, the CDR3 reads TGCAGCGTTGAAACAGGGACCAATCAGCCCCAGCATTTT. Amino acid sequence: CSVETGTNQPQHF.

This clone was recorded a few times. The chain recombines TRBV7-8 with TRBJ1-4; 7 bases align to TRBD1. Germline loops: CDR1 SGHVS, CDR2 FQNEAQ. CDR3 length equals 15 residues. V shed 5 bases and J 2 bases; nucleotides not matched to a gene: 5. The CDR3 DNA is TGTGCCAGCAGCATGGGGACAGCGACTAATGAAAAACTGTTTTTT. Translation: CASSMGTATNEKLFF.

The genes are TRBV5-1 and TRBJ2-1, with TRBD2 matching over 8 bases. CDR3 length: 18 amino acids. CDR1 is SGHRS, CDR2 YFSETQ, per germline. Germline trimming cut 2 bases from V and 3 bases from J; bases unmatched to any gene: 13. The CDR3 loop is CASSFDFSGTSDYNEQFF. For the CDR3, the DNA is TGCGCCAGCAGCTTTGACTTTAGCGGGACGAGTGACTACAATGAGCAGTTCTTC.

The chain employs TRBV7-6 and TRBJ2-1; no firm D call. CDR1 SGHVS and CDR2 FNYEAQ come from the germline V gene. V was pared by 0 bases and J by 9 bases, with 9 bases between. The CDR3 totals 13 residues. The CDR3 loop reads CASSLALMAEQFF. The CDR3 DNA reads as TGTGCCAGCAGCTTAGCGTTGATGGCTGAGCAGTTCTTC.

This clone occurred once. The chain uses TRBV6-1 and TRBJ2-2, with TRBD2 as a possible D gene (5 bases). Germline V lookup: CDR1 MNHNS, CDR2 SASEGT. V was shortened by 0 bases and J by 6 bases, with 17 bases between the two germline ends. The CDR3 is 17 amino acids. The DNA for the CDR3 is TGTGCCAGCAGTGAAGCGGCAAAGTTCGGGATGCCCGGGGAGCTGTTTTTT. It yields the protein CASSEAAKFGMPGELFF.

The rearrangement joins TRBV30 to TRBJ1-6; 10 bases line up with TRBD1. Germline CDR1 and CDR2: GTSNPN and SVGIG (reference sequence). V dropped 4 bases and J dropped 7; count of bases not matched to a gene: 1. CDR3 length equals 13 residues. The CDR3 is CAWKGQGNSPLHF. CDR3 nucleotides: TGTGCCTGGAAGGGACAGGGGAATTCACCCCTCCACTTT.

The V gene is TRBV4-2, the J gene TRBJ1-2; D unclear. Germline CDR1 is LGHNA and CDR2 is YNFKEQ. V lost 1 base, J lost 1 base, and 19 bases lay in between. The CDR3 extends over 18 amino acids. The CDR3: CASSQVGAELAVNYGYTF. The CDR3 bases are TGTGCCAGCAGCCAAGTGGGAGCAGAGCTGGCTGTTAACTATGGCTACACCTTC.

A remark on this clone: A much larger clone differs by one base, so this may be a read error. V is TRBV7-2 and J is TRBJ1-3, with a weak D call TRBD1 (5 bases). Germline CDR1 SGHTA, CDR2 FQGNSA. This CDR3 spans 15 amino acids. The CDR3 DNA reads as TGTGCCAACAGCCTGGACATTTACTCTGGAAACACCATATATTTT. It is translated as CANSLDIYSGNTIYF.

The chain combines TRBV28 with TRBJ1-5, with no clear D. CDR1 is MDHEN and CDR2 is SYDVKM in the germline V gene. The ends were cut back, 2 bases at V and 0 bases at J, with 5 bases in the middle. This CDR3 comprises 14 residues. The CDR3 here is CASSLPYSNQPQHF. CDR3 bases: TGTGCCAGCAGTTTACCTTATAGCAATCAGCCCCAGCATTTT.

The chain employs TRBV19 and TRBJ2-3, with a weak D call TRBD1 (5 bases). V was shortened by 7 bases and J by 0 bases, with 14 bases between the two germline ends. The CDR3 has 15 residues. Germline-derived CDR1 and CDR2 are LNHDA and SQIVND (reference sequence). The DNA for the CDR3 is TGTGCCAGTACCGAGTGGGGCCTTAGCACAGATACGCAGTATTTT. This gives the protein CASTEWGLSTDTQYF. The full variable domain, completed using reference TRBV19 and TRBJ2-3, is DGGITQSPKYLFRKEGQNVTLSCEQNLNHDAMYWYRQDPGQGLRLIYYSQIVNDFQKGDIAEGYSVSREKKESFPLTVTSAQKNPTAFYLCASTEWGLSTDTQYFGPGTRLTVL.

The chain links TRBV2 to TRBJ1-1; weak D call: TRBD1 (5 bases). The CDR3 has 13 residues. V lost 6 bases to trimming and J lost 4 bases, with 12 bases between them. From germline, CDR1 is SNHLY and CDR2 FYNNEI. The CDR3 loop is CASRRGEATEAFF. CDR3 coding DNA: TGTGCCAGCAGACGAGGGGAGGCCACTGAAGCTTTCTTT.

The chain has TRBV4-2 and TRBJ2-3; 8 nucleotides match TRBD1. The V gene's germline CDR1 is LGHNA and CDR2 YNFKEQ. The CDR3 covers 14 residues. V lost 5 bases to trimming and J lost 1 base; unmatched junction nucleotides: 2. Here the CDR3 DNA reads TGTGCCAGCAGCTCGGACAGGGGCACAGATACGCAGTATTTT. Translated: CASSSDRGTDTQYF.

V usage is TRBV7-2 and J usage is TRBJ1-1; 7 bases map to TRBD1. V lost 3 bases to trimming and J lost 1 base; unmatched junction nucleotides: 14. Per the germline V gene, CDR1 is SGHTA and CDR2 is FQGNSA. The CDR3 contains 18 residues. The CDR3 loop is CASSLRPDHRGSNTEAFF. In DNA, the CDR3 is TGTGCCAGCAGCTTGCGCCCCGACCACAGGGGCTCGAACACTGAAGCTTTCTTT.